This T cell receptor beta chain was identified in a study of lymphopenia after photon versus proton radiotherapy. Points from the study as a whole: After the lymphocyte nadir, photon-treated repertoires showed oligoclonal expansion, especially of CD8+ Temra cells. Survival link was tested only in deceased patients; proton benefit remains a possibility. Post-nadir TCR diversity decline inversely tracked overall survival among those who died. Under photons, naive T cells and diversity fell while effector/memory populations rose.

In regard to this clone: Its specificity is not known.

The V gene's germline CDR1 is LNHDA and CDR2 SQIVND (reference sequence). V lost 3 bases to trimming and J lost 0 bases, with 7 bases between them. CDR3 size: 14 residues. TCRdb keeps only in-frame clones here, not all; method: immunoSEQ multiplex PCR. Of approximately 47,000 clones in the sample, roughly 85% are singletons; the top ten hold over 2%. The gene calls are TRBV19 and TRBJ2-3; D is ambiguous. The sample here was peripheral blood, taken from a patient treated with photon-based radiotherapy. The receptor comes from a middle-aged man with gastric cancer. CDR3 DNA sequence: TGTGCCAGTAGTATCGTTGGTAGCACAGATACGCAGTATTTT. This gives the protein CASSIVGSTDTQYF. Complete variable domain (other parts from reference TRBV19 and TRBJ2-3): DGGITQSPKYLFRKEGQNVTLSCEQNLNHDAMYWYRQDPGQGLRLIYYSQIVNDFQKGDIAEGYSVSREKKESFPLTVTSAQKNPTAFYLCASSIVGSTDTQYFGPGTRLTVL.